This TCR beta chain comes out of a study of identical twins. The CDR3 spans 14 residues. Germline loops: CDR1 SGHRS, CDR2 YFSETQ. V gave up 1 base and J gave up 8 bases; unmatched junction bases: 6. This clonotype was seen only a few times. One entry per CDR3 protein results from TCRdb running MiXCR on the 5' RACE reads. The sample yields roughly 750,000 distinct CDR3 sequences, 21% seen once. The sample was also reused in another study, on T cells expressing NK-cell markers.

The rearrangement uses TRBV5-1 and TRBJ1-2; 9 positions agree with TRBD1. The source is a woman in her late teens or twenties in good health. The sequenced sample was PBMCs. The CDR3 here is CASSLRTGDSGYTF. The CDR3, as DNA: TGCGCCAGCAGCTTGAGGACAGGGGATTCGGGCTACACCTTC. Variable domain in full (rest from reference TRBV5-1 and TRBJ1-2): KAGVTQTPRYLIKTRGQQVTLSCSPISGHRSVSWYQQTPGQGLQFLFEYFSETQRNKGNFPGRFSGRQFSNSRSEMNVSTLELGDSALYLCASSLRTGDSGYTFGSGTRLTVV.